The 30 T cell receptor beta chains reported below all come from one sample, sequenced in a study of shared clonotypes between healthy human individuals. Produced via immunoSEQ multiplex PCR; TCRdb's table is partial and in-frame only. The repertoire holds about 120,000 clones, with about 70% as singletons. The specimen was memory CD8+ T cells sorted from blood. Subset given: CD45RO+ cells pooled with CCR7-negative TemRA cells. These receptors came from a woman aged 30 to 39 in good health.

The CDR3 DNA reads as TGTGCCAGCAGTCCAGAACCGGGACTCCCTATGTACTACGAGCAGTACTTC. It encodes CASSPEPGLPMYYEQYF. V usage is TRBV27 and J usage is TRBJ2-7; TRBD2 is a possible D gene (6 bases). Deletions cut 5 bases from V and 3 bases from J, with 23 bases between. Germline CDR1 is MNHEY and CDR2 is SMNVEV (reference sequence). The CDR3 covers 17 residues.

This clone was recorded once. The CDR3 region is CASSEQDRGRNEQYF. CDR3 in DNA: TGTGCCAGCAGTGAACAGGACAGGGGGCGAAACGAGCAGTACTTC. The rearrangement uses TRBV25-1 and TRBJ2-7; the match to TRBD1 covers 11 bases. The length of the CDR3 is 15 residues. The junction had 5 bases not matched to a gene; V was cut back by 2 bases and J by 5 bases. Germline V CDR1 and CDR2: MGHDK, SYGVNS.

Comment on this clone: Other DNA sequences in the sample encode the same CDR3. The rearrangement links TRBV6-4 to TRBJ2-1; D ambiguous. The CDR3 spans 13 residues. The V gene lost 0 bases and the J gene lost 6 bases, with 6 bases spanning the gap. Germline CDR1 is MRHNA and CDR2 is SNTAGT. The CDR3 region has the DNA TGTGCCAGCAGTGACTCGGCTTCCAATGAGCAGTTCTTC. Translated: CASSDSASNEQFF.

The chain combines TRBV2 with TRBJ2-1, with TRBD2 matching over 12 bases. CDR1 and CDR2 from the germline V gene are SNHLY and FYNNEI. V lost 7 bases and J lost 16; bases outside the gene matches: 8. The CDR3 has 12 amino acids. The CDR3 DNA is TGTGCCAGCATCCTAGCGGGAGGGTGGAGATTCTTC. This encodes CASILAGGWRFF.

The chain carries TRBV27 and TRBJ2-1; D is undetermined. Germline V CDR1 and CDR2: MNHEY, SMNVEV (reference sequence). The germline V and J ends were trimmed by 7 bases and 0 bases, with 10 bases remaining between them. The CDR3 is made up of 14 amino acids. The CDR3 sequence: CASKGEFSYNEQFF. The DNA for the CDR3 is TGTGCCAGCAAGGGCGAGTTCTCCTACAATGAGCAGTTCTTC.

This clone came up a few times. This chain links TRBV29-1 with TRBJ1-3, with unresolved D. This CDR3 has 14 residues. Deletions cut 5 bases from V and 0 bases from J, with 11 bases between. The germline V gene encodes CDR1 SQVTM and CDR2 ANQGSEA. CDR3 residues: CSVTDVSSGNTIYF. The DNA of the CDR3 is TGCAGCGTTACAGACGTAAGCTCTGGAAACACCATATATTTT. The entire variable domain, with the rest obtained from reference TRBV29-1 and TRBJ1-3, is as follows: SAVISQKPSRDICQRGTSLTIQCQVDSQVTMMFWYRQQPGQSLTLIATANQGSEATYESGFVIDKFPISRPNLTFSTLTVSNMSPEDSSIYLCSVTDVSSGNTIYFGEGSWLTVV.

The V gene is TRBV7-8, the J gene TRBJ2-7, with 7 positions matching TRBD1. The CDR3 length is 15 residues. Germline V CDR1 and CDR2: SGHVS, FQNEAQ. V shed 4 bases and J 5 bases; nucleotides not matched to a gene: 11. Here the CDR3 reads CASSWDRLKQDEQYF. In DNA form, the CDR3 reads TGTGCCAGCAGCTGGGACAGACTCAAGCAGGACGAGCAGTACTTC.

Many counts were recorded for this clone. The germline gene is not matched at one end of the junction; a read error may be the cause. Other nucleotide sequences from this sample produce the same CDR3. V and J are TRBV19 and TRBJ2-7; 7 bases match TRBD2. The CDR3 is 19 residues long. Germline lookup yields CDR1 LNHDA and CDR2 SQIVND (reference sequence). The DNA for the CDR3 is TGTGCCAGGAGTATAACCCCTCGGAACCGGGACTATGGAATCTACGAGCAGTACTTC. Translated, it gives CARSITPRNRDYGIYEQYF.

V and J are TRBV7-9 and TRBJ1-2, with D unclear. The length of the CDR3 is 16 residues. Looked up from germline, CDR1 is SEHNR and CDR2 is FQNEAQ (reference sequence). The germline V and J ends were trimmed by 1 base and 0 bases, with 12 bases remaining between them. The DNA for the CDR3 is TGTGCCAGCAGCTTAGTCGGCCAGTTAGCTAACTATGGCTACACCTTC. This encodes CASSLVGQLANYGYTF.

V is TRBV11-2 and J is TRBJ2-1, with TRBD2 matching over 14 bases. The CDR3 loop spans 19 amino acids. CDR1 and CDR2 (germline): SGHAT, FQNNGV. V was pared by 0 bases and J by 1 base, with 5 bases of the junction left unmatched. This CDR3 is CASSLEGLAGAKSYNEQFF. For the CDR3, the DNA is TGTGCCAGCAGCTTAGAGGGACTAGCGGGAGCGAAATCCTACAATGAGCAGTTCTTC.

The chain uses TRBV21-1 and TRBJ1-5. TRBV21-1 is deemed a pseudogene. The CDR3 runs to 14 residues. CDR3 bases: TGTGCCAGCAGAGACGGTAGGGTTGGTCAGCCCCAGCATTTT. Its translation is CASRDGRVGQPQHF.

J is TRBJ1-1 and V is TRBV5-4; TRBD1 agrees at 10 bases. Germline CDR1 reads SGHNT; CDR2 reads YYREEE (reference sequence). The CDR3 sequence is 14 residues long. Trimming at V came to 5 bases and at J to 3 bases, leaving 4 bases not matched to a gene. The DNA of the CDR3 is TGTGCCAGCAGGGGGACAGGGGTTTACACTGAAGCTTTCTTT. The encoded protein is CASRGTGVYTEAFF.

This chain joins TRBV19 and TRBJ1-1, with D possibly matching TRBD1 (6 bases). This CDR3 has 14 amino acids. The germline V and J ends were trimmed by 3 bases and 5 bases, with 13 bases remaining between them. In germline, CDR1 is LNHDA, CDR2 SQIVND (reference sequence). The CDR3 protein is CASSIQQGPTEAFF. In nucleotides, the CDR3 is TGTGCCAGTAGTATTCAGCAGGGGCCTACTGAAGCTTTCTTT.

The CDR3 protein is CASSEASTRYGYTF. In nucleotides, the CDR3 is TGTGCCAGCAGTGAAGCGTCAACACGCTATGGCTACACCTTC. The chain uses TRBV2 and TRBJ1-2; D unclear. The V end lost 0 bases, the J end lost 4 bases, and 9 bases lay between the germline ends. This CDR3 comprises 14 residues. Per germline, CDR1 SNHLY and CDR2 FYNNEI.

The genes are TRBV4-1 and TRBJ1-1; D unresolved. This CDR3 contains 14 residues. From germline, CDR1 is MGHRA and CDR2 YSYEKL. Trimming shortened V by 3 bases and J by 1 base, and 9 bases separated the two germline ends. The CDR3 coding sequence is TGCGCCAGCAGCCAGCGCGCGAAGAACACTGAAGCTTTCTTT. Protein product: CASSQRAKNTEAFF.

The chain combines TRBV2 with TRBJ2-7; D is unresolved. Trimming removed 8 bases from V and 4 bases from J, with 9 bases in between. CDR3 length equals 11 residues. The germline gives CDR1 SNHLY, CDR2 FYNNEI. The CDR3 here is CASLDIYEQYF. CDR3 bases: TGTGCCAGCTTGGATATTTACGAGCAGTACTTC.

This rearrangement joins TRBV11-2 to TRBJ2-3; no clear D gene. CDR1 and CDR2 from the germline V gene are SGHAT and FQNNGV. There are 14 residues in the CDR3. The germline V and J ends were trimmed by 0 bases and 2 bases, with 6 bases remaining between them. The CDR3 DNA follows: TGTGCCAGCAGCTTAGATTCTGTCACAGATACGCAGTATTTT. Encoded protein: CASSLDSVTDTQYF.

The CDR3 sequence: CASSVETSLYNEQFF. Written as DNA, the CDR3 is TGTGCCAGCAGCGTCGAGACTAGTCTATACAATGAGCAGTTCTTC. The chain combines TRBV9 with TRBJ2-1; D possibly corresponds to TRBD2 (6 bases). Germline assignment: CDR1 SGDLS and CDR2 YYNGEE. V lost 2 bases, J lost 4 bases, and 13 bases lay in between. The CDR3 covers 15 residues.

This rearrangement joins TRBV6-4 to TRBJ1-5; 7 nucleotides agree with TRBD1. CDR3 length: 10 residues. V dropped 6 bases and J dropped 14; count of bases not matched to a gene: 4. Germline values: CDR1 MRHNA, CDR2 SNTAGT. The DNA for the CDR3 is TGTGCCAGCAGCGGGGGACAGAAGCATTTT. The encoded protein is CASSGGQKHF.

This CDR3 is CATSGVGSLSTDTQYF. The DNA for the CDR3 is TGTGCCACCAGCGGCGTAGGCTCCCTGAGCACAGATACGCAGTATTTT. This sequence joins TRBV15 and TRBJ2-3; D uncertain. The germline CDR1 and CDR2 sequences are LNHNV and YYDKDF (reference sequence). The CDR3 runs 16 residues. Trimming took 5 bases from V and 0 from J, leaving 15 bases between them. Drawing the rest from reference TRBV15 and TRBJ2-3, the complete variable domain is DAMVIQNPRYQVTQFGKPVTLSCSQTLNHNVMYWYQQKSSQAPKLLFHYYDKDFNNEADTPDNFQSRRPNTSFCFLDIRSPGLGDTAMYLCATSGVGSLSTDTQYFGPGTRLTVL.

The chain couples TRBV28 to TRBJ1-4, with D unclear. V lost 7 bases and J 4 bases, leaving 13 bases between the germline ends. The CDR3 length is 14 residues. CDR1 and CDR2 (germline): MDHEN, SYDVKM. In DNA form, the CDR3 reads TGTGCCAGCAACCCTTCGACGGTTAATGAAAAACTGTTTTTT. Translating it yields CASNPSTVNEKLFF.

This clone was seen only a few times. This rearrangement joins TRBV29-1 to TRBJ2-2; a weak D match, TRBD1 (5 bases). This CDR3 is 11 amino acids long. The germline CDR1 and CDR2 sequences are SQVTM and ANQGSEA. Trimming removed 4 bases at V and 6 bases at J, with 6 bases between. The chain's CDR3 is CSVVRAGELFF. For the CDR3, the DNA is TGCAGCGTTGTCAGGGCCGGGGAGCTGTTTTTT.

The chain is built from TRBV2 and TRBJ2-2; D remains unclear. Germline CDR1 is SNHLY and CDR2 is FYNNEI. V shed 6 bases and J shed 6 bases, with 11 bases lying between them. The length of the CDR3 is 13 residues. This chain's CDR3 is CASRDRYPGELFF. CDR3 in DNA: TGTGCCAGCAGGGACCGGTATCCCGGGGAGCTGTTTTTT.

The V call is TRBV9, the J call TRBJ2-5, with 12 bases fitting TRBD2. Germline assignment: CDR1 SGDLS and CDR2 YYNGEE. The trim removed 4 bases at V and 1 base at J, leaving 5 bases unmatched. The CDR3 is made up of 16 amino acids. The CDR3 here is CASSTRLAGAQETQYF. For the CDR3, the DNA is TGTGCCAGCAGCACACGACTAGCGGGGGCCCAAGAGACCCAGTACTTC.

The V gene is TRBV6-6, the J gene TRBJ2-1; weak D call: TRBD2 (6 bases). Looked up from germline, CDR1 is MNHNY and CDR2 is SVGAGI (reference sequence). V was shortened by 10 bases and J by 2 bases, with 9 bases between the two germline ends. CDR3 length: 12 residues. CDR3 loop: CATGGAYNEQFF. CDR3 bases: TGTGCCACAGGAGGGGCCTACAATGAGCAGTTCTTC.

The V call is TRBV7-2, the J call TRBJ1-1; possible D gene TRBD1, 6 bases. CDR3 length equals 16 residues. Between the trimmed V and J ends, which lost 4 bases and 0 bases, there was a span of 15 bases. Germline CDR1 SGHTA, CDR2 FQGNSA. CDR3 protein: CASSSTAGAMNTEAFF. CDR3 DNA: TGTGCCAGCAGCTCGACCGCGGGGGCAATGAACACTGAAGCTTTCTTT.

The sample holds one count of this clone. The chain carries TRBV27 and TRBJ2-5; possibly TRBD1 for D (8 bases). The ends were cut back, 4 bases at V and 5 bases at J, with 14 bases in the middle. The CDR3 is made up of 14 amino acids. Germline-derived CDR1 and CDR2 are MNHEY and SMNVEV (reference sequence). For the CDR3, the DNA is TGTGCCAGCAGTTACAGGGGGGGAACGGAGACCCAGTACTTC. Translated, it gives CASSYRGGTETQYF.

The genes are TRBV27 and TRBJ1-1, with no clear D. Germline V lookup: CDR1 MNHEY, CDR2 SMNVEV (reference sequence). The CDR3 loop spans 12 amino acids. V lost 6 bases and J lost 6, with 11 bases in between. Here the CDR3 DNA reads TGTGCCAGCAGCCGAGGTGGCGCTGAAGCTTTCTTT. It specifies CASSRGGAEAFF.

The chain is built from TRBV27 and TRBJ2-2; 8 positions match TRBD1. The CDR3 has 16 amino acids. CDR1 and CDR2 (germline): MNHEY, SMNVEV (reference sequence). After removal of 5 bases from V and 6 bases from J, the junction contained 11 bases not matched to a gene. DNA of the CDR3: TGTGCCAGCAGTAGCCGGTGGACAGGGTTGCCCGGGGAGCTGTTTTTT. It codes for CASSSRWTGLPGELFF.

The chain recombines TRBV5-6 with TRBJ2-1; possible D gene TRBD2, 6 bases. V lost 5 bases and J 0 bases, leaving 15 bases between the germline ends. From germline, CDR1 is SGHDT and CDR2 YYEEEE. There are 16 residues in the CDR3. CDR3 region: CASSFTGTYSYNEQFF. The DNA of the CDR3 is TGTGCCAGCAGTTTCACCGGGACTTACTCCTACAATGAGCAGTTCTTC.